A selection of T cell receptor beta chains follows, all from one sample in a study of post-analysis software for immune sequencing data. TCRdb called the PCR reads again in MiXCR, with one record for every CDR3 protein. The sample has hundreds of thousands of distinct CDR3 sequences, roughly 58% seen once. Sequenced input: blood. All receptors derive from a girl aged 10 to 17 with multiple sclerosis. CDR3s include the opening cysteine and the closing phenylalanine or tryptophan. The D gene is left open where the match is weak. Only part of the rows carry a size: once, few, many, or a class if the clone is expanded.

clone size	J gene	V gene	D gene	CDR3 protein	CDR3 DNA
.	TRBJ2-7	TRBV6-5	.	CASSTLSSSYNEQYF	TGTGCCAGCAGTACCCTCTCTAGCTCCTACAATGAGCAGTACTTC
few	TRBJ1-2	TRBV29-1	TRBD1	CSPYRGLGYTF	TGCAGCCCCTACAGGGGGCTTGGCTACACCTTC
once	TRBJ2-3	TRBV12-3/TRBV12-4	.	CASSSHSRADTQYF	TGTGCCAGCAGCTCCCACAGCAGAGCAGATACGCAGTATTTT
.	TRBJ2-3	TRBV12-3/TRBV12-4	.	CASRPTLGVEDTQYF	TGTGCCAGCAGGCCTACCCTGGGGGTTGAGGATACGCAGTATTTT
few	TRBJ1-5	TRBV5-1	.	CASSLGGMPSNQPQHF	TGCGCCAGCAGCTTGGGAGGCATGCCGAGCAATCAGCCCCAGCATTTT
few	TRBJ1-4	TRBV9	TRBD1	CASGDRGEKLFF	TGTGCCAGCGGGGACAGGGGGGAAAAACTGTTTTTT
.	TRBJ2-3	TRBV7-8	TRBD2	CASSVSGTSGTFLSTDTQYF	TGTGCCAGCAGCGTATCCGGGACTAGCGGGACTTTTCTTAGCACAGATACGCAGTATTTT
.	TRBJ2-3	TRBV5-6	TRBD1	CASSLLQGAPDVGTDTQYF	TGTGCCAGCAGCTTACTACAGGGGGCGCCGGACGTCGGCACAGATACGCAGTATTTT
.	TRBJ2-5	TRBV6-5	.	CASSPMGYQETQYF	TGTGCCAGCAGCCCTATGGGGTACCAAGAGACCCAGTACTTC
few	TRBJ2-3	TRBV11-1	.	CASSLWGRGGGTDTQYF	TGTGCCAGCAGCTTATGGGGTCGTGGCGGGGGCACAGATACGCAGTATTTT
.	TRBJ1-2	TRBV4-1	.	CASSQVSAGDGYTF	TGCGCCAGCAGCCAAGTCTCGGCAGGGGATGGCTACACCTTC
few	TRBJ2-7	TRBV11-2	TRBD2	CASRGGGTYEQYF	TGTGCCAGCCGGGGCGGGGGGACCTACGAGCAGTACTTC
.	TRBJ2-4	TRBV3-1	.	CASSPTGRSKNIQYF	TGTGCCAGCAGCCCGACAGGGAGGTCCAAAAACATTCAGTACTTC
.	TRBJ2-5	TRBV2	.	CASSENRDLEQYF	TGTGCCAGCAGTGAAAACAGGGACTTGGAGCAGTACTTC
.	TRBJ2-1	TRBV13	TRBD2	CASSRSSGGVNEQFF	TGTGCCAGCAGCCGATCTAGCGGGGGTGTCAATGAGCAGTTCTTC
.	TRBJ1-5	TRBV7-2	.	CASSLAPRANSNQPQHF	TGTGCCAGCAGCTTAGCACCCAGAGCAAATAGCAATCAGCCCCAGCATTTT
few	TRBJ2-7	TRBV15	TRBD2	CATSRRSGGGPAYEQYF	TGTGCCACCAGCAGAAGATCGGGCGGGGGGCCGGCCTACGAGCAGTACTTC
few	TRBJ1-6	TRBV14	.	CASSLLTSSYNSPLHF	TGTGCCAGCAGCCTCTTGACGAGCTCCTATAATTCACCCCTCCACTTT
.	TRBJ2-5	TRBV14	.	CASSQVGDYQETQYF	TGTGCCAGCAGCCAAGTTGGGGACTACCAAGAGACCCAGTACTTC
.	TRBJ2-7	TRBV5-1	TRBD1	CASSRDRDSYEQHF	TGCGCCAGCAGCAGGGACAGGGACTCCTACGAGCAGCACTTC
.	TRBJ1-2	TRBV12-3/TRBV12-4	.	CASIGGGYGYTF	TGTGCCAGCATAGGAGGCGGCTATGGCTACACCTTC
.	TRBJ2-7	TRBV7-8	.	CASSTSGGNEQYF	TGTGCCAGCAGCACAAGTGGGGGAAATGAGCAGTACTTC
once	TRBJ2-7	TRBV12-3/TRBV12-4	TRBD2	CASSLGGGEFNEQYF	TGTGCCAGCAGTTTAGGCGGGGGGGAATTTAACGAGCAGTACTTC
.	TRBJ1-2	TRBV7-2	TRBD1	CASSHDRGQGGNGYTF	TGTGCCAGCAGCCACGACCGGGGACAGGGGGGGAATGGCTACACCTTC
few	TRBJ2-1	TRBV7-2	TRBD2	CASSFTSGGYNEQFF	TGTGCCAGCAGCTTTACTAGCGGAGGCTACAATGAGCAGTTCTTC
.	TRBJ2-7	TRBV20-1	TRBD2	CSAGGSGGREGERYF	TGCAGTGCAGGAGGTAGCGGGGGGAGGGAGGGCGAGCGGTACTTC
.	TRBJ1-2	TRBV20-1	.	CSARDNVAGLDTGYTF	TGCAGTGCTAGAGATAATGTGGCAGGTTTAGACACCGGCTACACCTTC
few	TRBJ2-5	TRBV3-1	.	CASSQVLGTQYF	TGTGCCAGCAGCCAAGTTCTAGGGACCCAGTACTTC
few	TRBJ2-5	TRBV29-1	.	CSAWGHGETQYF	TGCAGCGCATGGGGCCACGGGGAGACCCAGTACTTC